The 17 T cell receptor beta chains below were found in one sample sequenced in a study of technical replicates of blood from a few donors. Sequencing was performed with immunoSEQ multiplex PCR; in TCRdb, only in-frame clones are kept and a portion is missing. The profile covers about 75,000 clones, with approximately 97% appearing a single time and approximately 0.18% taken by the ten largest. Sequenced: T cells isolated from PBMCs. The receptors shown here come from a human donor in good health.

This chain uses TRBV4-1 with TRBJ2-7, with D possibly being TRBD1 (6 bases). CDR3 length equals 15 residues. In germline, CDR1 is MGHRA, CDR2 YSYEKL. The germline V and J ends were trimmed by 1 base and 2 bases, with 12 bases remaining between them. CDR3 bases: TGCGCCAGCAGCCAAGTAGATGGGGGCGCCTACGAGCAGTACTTC. It specifies CASSQVDGGAYEQYF.

This clone was recorded only once. This sequence joins TRBV12-5 and TRBJ1-1; tentatively, D is TRBD1 (5 bases). V lost 0 bases and J lost 4, with 18 bases in between. Germline values: CDR1 LGHNT, CDR2 FRNRAP. CDR3 length: 17 residues. CDR3 region: CASGLVPTGKEGTEAFF. CDR3 sequence (DNA): TGTGCTAGTGGTTTGGTACCAACAGGAAAGGAGGGCACTGAAGCTTTCTTT.

The chain links TRBV13 to TRBJ2-7; weak D call: TRBD2 (6 bases). The V gene's germline CDR1 is PRHDT and CDR2 FYEKMQ (reference sequence). CDR3 length: 14 amino acids. The V end was cut by 0 bases, the J end by 6 bases, with 12 bases between. The CDR3 DNA reads TGTGCCAGCAGCTTAGGCCGCGGGGTGTCCGAGCAGTACTTC. As protein: CASSLGRGVSEQYF.

The chain is built from TRBV27 and TRBJ2-5, with D possibly TRBD1 on 6 matching bases. Germline CDR1 MNHEY, CDR2 SMNVEV (reference sequence). This CDR3 has 15 residues. V lost 5 bases, J lost 2 bases, and 15 bases lay in between. Here the CDR3 DNA reads TGTGCCAGCAGTCGAACCCAGGGGTGGCAAGAGACCCAGTACTTC. Its protein product is CASSRTQGWQETQYF.

The genes are TRBV10-3 and TRBJ2-7; 14 nucleotides align to TRBD2. Unmatched junction bases numbered 9, after V lost 0 bases and J lost 5 bases. The CDR3 totals 18 residues. The germline V gene has CDR1 ENHRY and CDR2 SYGVKD. The CDR3 sequence is CAISESQGLAGVSNEQYF. CDR3 nucleotides: TGTGCCATCAGTGAGTCGCAGGGACTAGCGGGAGTATCCAACGAGCAGTACTTC.

The chain recombines TRBV5-6 with TRBJ2-2; TRBD1 agrees at 9 bases. This CDR3 has 16 residues. Germline V gene data show CDR1 as SGHDT and CDR2 as YYEEEE. Trimming took 4 bases from V and 6 from J; bases not matched to a gene: 10. CDR3 coding DNA: TGTGCCAGCAGCGGTACCGGGACAGGGTACGCCGGGGAGCTGTTTTTT. Its protein product is CASSGTGTGYAGELFF.

The rearrangement joins TRBV6-5 to TRBJ2-2, with 10 nucleotides matching TRBD1. The ends lost 6 bases at V and 6 bases at J; junction bases unmatched: 7. This CDR3 region has 15 residues. CDR1 MNHEY and CDR2 SVGAGI come from the germline V gene. CDR3 DNA sequence: TGTGCCAGCAGGGCGGGACAGGGGTTGGCCGGGGAGCTGTTTTTT. Residues: CASRAGQGLAGELFF.

This clone was recorded once. V gene TRBV9 combines with J gene TRBJ1-4; no firm D call. Trimming removed 0 bases from V and 5 bases from J, with 8 bases in between. Looked up from germline, CDR1 is SGDLS and CDR2 is YYNGEE. The CDR3 spans 14 residues. CDR3 in DNA: TGTGCCAGCAGCGTAGACATCAAAAATGAAAAACTGTTTTTT. It specifies CASSVDIKNEKLFF.

The chain recombines TRBV28 with TRBJ1-6; no firm D call. This CDR3 contains 14 residues. Germline loops: CDR1 MDHEN, CDR2 SYDVKM. V lost 6 bases, J lost 0 bases, and 6 bases lay in between. In nucleotides, the CDR3 is TGTGCCAGCAGGGTGAGCTCCTATAATTCACCCCTCCACTTT. It is translated as CASRVSSYNSPLHF.

The genes are TRBV19 and TRBJ1-2, with D possibly TRBD1 on 6 matching bases. The CDR3 is made up of 16 amino acids. V dropped 5 bases and J dropped 1 base, with 17 bases sitting between them. Per the germline V gene, CDR1 is LNHDA and CDR2 is SQIVND (reference sequence). DNA for the CDR3: TGTGCCAGTAGTGCGGACAGCACCAGGATTAACTATGGCTACACCTTC. This codes for CASSADSTRINYGYTF.

The V call is TRBV5-1, the J call TRBJ2-7; 9 positions match TRBD2. CDR1 and CDR2 from the germline V gene are SGHRS and YFSETQ. V was clipped by 4 bases and J by 3 bases; unmatched bases: 8. This CDR3 has 15 amino acids. CDR3 bases: TGCGCCAGCAGCCGGGACGGACTAGCGAGCTACGAGCAGTACTTC. Encoded protein: CASSRDGLASYEQYF.

The chain employs TRBV14 and TRBJ2-1; the match to TRBD2 covers 7 bases. This CDR3 has 17 residues. Germline lookup yields CDR1 SGHDN and CDR2 FVKESK. V lost 5 bases to trimming and J lost 4 bases; unmatched junction nucleotides: 14. CDR3 DNA: TGTGCCAGCAGCGCCAAACGAGGCGGGAGAGGTTACAATGAGCAGTTCTTC. It translates to CASSAKRGGRGYNEQFF.

The chain carries TRBV11-2 and TRBJ1-6; TRBD1 matches at 12 bases. The CDR3 has 17 residues. CDR1 is SGHAT and CDR2 is FQNNGV in the germline V gene. The V and J ends lost 1 base and 7 bases, in that order; junction bases with no gene match: 5. The CDR3 DNA reads as TGTGCCAGCAGCTTAGCGGGGACAGGGGGCGCGAATTCACCCCTCCACTTT. This gives the protein CASSLAGTGGANSPLHF.

This clone has only one observation. V gene TRBV7-9 combines with J gene TRBJ2-7, with D uncertain. This CDR3 has 11 residues. The germline V gene encodes CDR1 SEHNR and CDR2 FQNEAQ (reference sequence). Trimming cost V 5 bases and J 6 bases, with 8 bases left between them. CDR3 bases: TGTGCCAGCAGCGATCCCGGCGAGCAGTACTTC. Amino acids: CASSDPGEQYF.

The gene calls are TRBV6-5 and TRBJ2-1, with TRBD1 identical over 7 bases. The CDR3 totals 15 residues. V trimming: 5 bases; J trimming: 4 bases; junction bases outside the gene matches: 8. The V gene's germline CDR1 is MNHEY and CDR2 SVGAGI. The CDR3 bases are TGTGCCAGCAGTCACAACCGGGACAGTTACAATGAGCAGTTCTTC. It yields the protein CASSHNRDSYNEQFF.

This chain uses TRBV10-1 with TRBJ2-2; D is possibly TRBD2 (5 bases). Germline loops: CDR1 WNHNN, CDR2 SYGVQD (reference sequence). The CDR3 is 13 residues long. V was clipped by 0 bases and J by 9 bases, with 8 bases between them. In DNA form, the CDR3 reads TGCGCCAGCAGTGAGTCACGGGGTAGGGAGCTGTTTTTT. This codes for CASSESRGRELFF.

The gene calls are TRBV7-3 and TRBJ2-1; TRBD2 might be the D (6 bases). The CDR3 has 14 residues. The V end was cut by 5 bases, the J end by 0 bases, with 8 bases between. Germline V gene data show CDR1 as SGHTA and CDR2 as FQGTGA. The CDR3 sequence: CASSPGVSYNEQFF. As DNA, the CDR3 is TGTGCCAGCAGCCCGGGAGTCTCCTACAATGAGCAGTTCTTC.